One sample yielded the 24 T cell receptor beta chains listed below, sequenced in a study of blood T cell repertoires in COVID-19 (TCRdb year 2020). Libraries were built with the immunoSEQ multiplex PCR assay. TCRdb took this table from immuneACCESS and kept in-frame rearrangements with V and J called. Such tables lack part of the clones; where checked against another copy, unresolved V genes explain under half of the gap, and the rest is unexplained. This sample comprises about 530,000 clones, approximately 91% of them detected only once. The ten largest clones take up 7.8% of the sample. The sequencing input was peripheral blood. The receptor source for this set is a woman in her forties or fifties with COVID-19, enrolled during active disease.

This clone was counted only a few times. This chain uses TRBV7-8 with TRBJ1-1; the D is unclear. Germline V gives CDR1 SGHVS, CDR2 FQNEAQ. The V and J ends lost 5 bases and 2 bases respectively, with 15 bases between them. The CDR3 contains 15 residues. The CDR3 reads CASSLGQVPNTEAFF. CDR3 bases: TGTGCCAGCAGCCTCGGCCAGGTCCCTAACACTGAAGCTTTCTTT.

The chain carries TRBV18 and TRBJ2-3; a weak D match, TRBD2 (6 bases). CDR1 is KGHSH and CDR2 is LQKENI in the germline V gene. Trimming cost V 4 bases and J 0 bases, with 14 bases left between them. The CDR3 is 16 residues long. CDR3 nucleotide sequence: TGTGCCAGCTCACGGGGCATTAGCGGCAGCACAGATACGCAGTATTTT. Its translation: CASSRGISGSTDTQYF.

With respect to this clone: The same CDR3 also results from other DNA sequences found in this sample. The genes are TRBV12-3 or TRBV12-4 and TRBJ2-1, with D tentatively TRBD2 (6 bases). The CDR3 totals 12 residues. V lost 1 base, J lost 8 bases, and 6 bases lay in between. CDR3 loop: CASSLGGDEQFF. CDR3 in DNA: TGTGCCAGCAGTTTAGGCGGGGATGAGCAGTTCTTC.

The V and J genes are TRBV9 and TRBJ1-2; 8 bases agree with TRBD1. With V trimmed by 0 bases and J by 10 bases, 8 bases remained unmatched. The V gene's germline CDR1 is SGDLS and CDR2 YYNGEE. There are 14 residues in the CDR3. The CDR3 sequence is CASSVETGVRSYTF. DNA for the CDR3: TGTGCCAGCAGCGTAGAGACAGGGGTGAGATCCTACACCTTC.

This rearrangement joins TRBV27 to TRBJ1-2; TRBD1 agrees at 8 bases. V was clipped by 4 bases and J by 5 bases; unmatched bases: 12. Germline V gives CDR1 MNHEY, CDR2 SMNVEV (reference sequence). This CDR3 is built from 16 residues. CDR3 nucleotides: TGTGCCAGCAGTTCCCGGACAGGGCCCGGGACGTATGGCTACACCTTC. Protein product: CASSSRTGPGTYGYTF.

The chain couples TRBV3-1 (or the pseudogene TRBV3-2) to TRBJ2-5, with a tentative D call TRBD2 (5 bases). Germline assignment: CDR1 LGHDT and CDR2 YNNKEL (reference sequence). The CDR3 contains 16 residues. The germline V and J ends were trimmed by 1 base and 4 bases, with 16 bases remaining between them. The CDR3 region has the DNA TGTGCCAGCAGCCAAGGTCCGGCGGGCGAGGGAGAGACCCAGTACTTC. Amino acid sequence: CASSQGPAGEGETQYF.

The chain couples TRBV27 to TRBJ1-1; no clear D. The germline V gene has CDR1 MNHEY and CDR2 SMNVEV (reference sequence). CDR3 size: 11 residues. V dropped 7 bases and J dropped 4 bases, with 7 bases sitting between them. This CDR3 reads CASTSFTEAFF. The DNA of the CDR3 is TGTGCCAGCACGTCTTTCACTGAAGCTTTCTTT.

This chain joins TRBV3-1 (or the pseudogene TRBV3-2) and TRBJ1-1; D is ambiguous. The CDR3 totals 12 residues. The germline V and J ends were trimmed by 0 bases and 12 bases, with 11 bases remaining between them. Germline V gives CDR1 LGHDT, CDR2 YNNKEL (reference sequence). The CDR3 sequence: CASSQDERGTFF. CDR3 nucleotide sequence: TGTGCCAGCAGCCAAGATGAACGGGGAACTTTCTTT.

The CDR3 coding sequence is TGTGCCAGCGCCCTAGCGGGGCCCTCAGATACGCAGTATTTT. Its protein product is CASALAGPSDTQYF. The genes are TRBV7-2 and TRBJ2-3, with TRBD2 identical over 9 bases. The V segment lost 8 bases and the J segment 4 bases; nucleotides outside the gene matches: 7. From germline, CDR1 is SGHTA and CDR2 FQGNSA. The CDR3 runs to 14 residues.

This sequence joins TRBV7-2 and TRBJ1-4; a possible D gene is TRBD1 (6 bases). The CDR3 contains 15 residues. Between the trimmed V and J ends, which lost 5 bases and 9 bases, there was a span of 19 bases. Germline values: CDR1 SGHTA, CDR2 FQGNSA. The CDR3 DNA is TGTGCCAGCAGCCCCGGGGGGACAAAATCGAAAAAACTGTTTTTT. Its protein is CASSPGGTKSKKLFF.

The V and J genes are TRBV10-3 and TRBJ1-2; D possibly corresponds to TRBD1 (6 bases). Germline V lookup: CDR1 ENHRY, CDR2 SYGVKD. V lost 0 bases to trimming and J lost 7 bases, with 18 bases between them. This CDR3 has 16 residues. The CDR3 reads CAISESIGSGEGGYTF. In nucleotides, the CDR3 is TGTGCCATCAGTGAGTCGATTGGCTCAGGGGAGGGTGGCTACACCTTC.

The V gene is TRBV19, the J gene TRBJ1-5; D unclear. V lost 8 bases to trimming and J lost 2 bases, with 10 bases between them. This CDR3 spans 13 amino acids. In germline, CDR1 is LNHDA, CDR2 SQIVND (reference sequence). CDR3 in amino acids: CASQLAGNQPQHF. The CDR3 bases are TGTGCCAGTCAACTAGCGGGCAATCAGCCCCAGCATTTT.

V and J are TRBV21-1 and TRBJ1-2; the D segment call TRBD1 is taken from the table without a DNA check. TRBV21-1 is marked as a pseudogene. The CDR3 covers 16 residues. CDR3 bases: TGTGCCAGCAGCAACCTCCCATCCACAGTACTCGATGGCTACACCTTC. Protein sequence: CASSNLPSTVLDGYTF.

The genes are TRBV7-2 and TRBJ2-7, with 11 bases matching TRBD2. Per germline, CDR1 SGHTA and CDR2 FQGNSA. The V segment lost 5 bases and the J segment 5 bases; nucleotides outside the gene matches: 8. The CDR3 is 15 amino acids. The CDR3 DNA follows: TGTGCCAGCAGCCCTACCGTAGCGGGGGGGAACGAGCAGTACTTC. Its translation is CASSPTVAGGNEQYF.

The V gene is TRBV7-9, the J gene TRBJ2-7; TRBD1 might be the D (6 bases). From germline, CDR1 is SEHNR and CDR2 FQNEAQ (reference sequence). The V end lost 5 bases, the J end lost 5 bases, and 19 bases lay between the germline ends. This CDR3 contains 15 residues. CDR3 DNA: TGTGCCAGCAGCCCTGCTGGGCAGGGGTGGAACGAGCAGTACTTC. Translating gives CASSPAGQGWNEQYF.

V and J are TRBV19 and TRBJ1-2, with 7 nucleotides matching TRBD1. With 6 bases clipped from V and 8 bases from J, the junction kept 12 bases outside the gene matches. Germline CDR1 and CDR2: LNHDA and SQIVND (reference sequence). CDR3 length equals 14 residues. Here the CDR3 reads CASSRQGQSVGYTF. The CDR3 DNA is TGTGCCAGTAGCCGACAGGGACAGTCCGTCGGCTACACCTTC.

This clone came up once. The rearrangement joins TRBV19 to TRBJ1-2; TRBD1 might be the D (6 bases). The CDR3 totals 16 residues. The V gene lost 6 bases and the J gene lost 3 bases, with 20 bases spanning the gap. Germline CDR1 and CDR2: LNHDA and SQIVND (reference sequence). CDR3 residues: CASREVGDTRDYGYTF. The CDR3 nucleotides are TGTGCCAGTAGGGAGGTCGGGGACACCCGAGACTATGGCTACACCTTC.

The rearrangement joins TRBV9 to TRBJ2-2; 8 nucleotides agree with TRBD2. The CDR3 is 15 residues long. Unmatched junction bases numbered 2, after V lost 0 bases and J lost 4 bases. The germline gives CDR1 SGDLS, CDR2 YYNGEE. This CDR3 is CASSVETSGTGELFF. The CDR3 nucleotides read TGTGCCAGCAGCGTAGAAACTAGCGGCACCGGGGAGCTGTTTTTT.

The chain employs TRBV6-5 and TRBJ1-2; D unclear. The germline gives CDR1 MNHEY, CDR2 SVGAGI. V was pared by 8 bases and J by 6 bases, with 16 bases between. This CDR3 region has 13 residues. CDR3 in DNA: TGTGCCAGCTGTCCCCAAGCCGGAGATGGCTACACCTTC. Protein: CASCPQAGDGYTF.

This clone was detected once. This chain joins TRBV2 and TRBJ1-1; TRBD1 agrees at 9 bases. CDR3 length: 14 amino acids. Germline CDR1 and CDR2: SNHLY and FYNNEI. With V trimmed by 6 bases and J by 1 base, 3 bases remained unmatched. The CDR3 protein is CASRQDRGNTEAFF. The CDR3 DNA is TGTGCCAGCAGGCAGGACAGGGGGAACACTGAAGCTTTCTTT.

The chain is built from TRBV28 and TRBJ2-3; TRBD2 matches 7 bases. Germline V gene sequence: CDR1 MDHEN, CDR2 SYDVKM. This CDR3 is built from 15 residues. The V gene end was trimmed by 5 bases and the J gene end by 1 base; junction bases not matched to a gene: 6. In nucleotides, the CDR3 is TGTGCCAGCAGTGCGCCGGCGGGGGGCACAGATACGCAGTATTTT. Residues: CASSAPAGGTDTQYF.

The rearrangement uses TRBV6-5 and TRBJ2-7; D may be TRBD1 (5 bases). Germline lookup yields CDR1 MNHEY and CDR2 SVGAGI. V lost 10 bases and J lost 2, with 18 bases in between. The CDR3 consists of 14 residues. The CDR3 here is CATSRSGITYEQYF. CDR3 in DNA: TGTGCCACCTCCCGTTCAGGGATTACCTACGAGCAGTACTTC.

The chain joins TRBV25-1 to TRBJ2-1; no firm D call. The CDR3 length is 14 residues. CDR1 is MGHDK and CDR2 is SYGVNS in the germline V gene. Trimming cost V 3 bases and J 6 bases, with 12 bases left between them. The CDR3 nucleotides read TGTGCCAGCAGTGACACTACTGCCGGCAATGAGCAGTTCTTC. The encoded protein is CASSDTTAGNEQFF.

The chain couples TRBV29-1 to TRBJ2-7; TRBD1 matches at 7 bases. The J segment lost 6 bases and the V segment lost 4 bases, leaving 9 bases of the junction unmatched. The CDR3 length is 13 residues. Per germline, CDR1 SQVTM and CDR2 ANQGSEA. The CDR3 nucleotides are TGCAGCGTTGGGACAGGTATCCCCGGCGAGCAGTACTTC. It codes for CSVGTGIPGEQYF.